Presented here are 32 T cell receptor beta chains from one specimen sequenced in a study of shared clonotypes between healthy human individuals. Data came from immunoSEQ multiplex PCR; TCRdb stores just in-frame clones and leaves some out. The table records almost 750,000 clones, 55% to 75% of them present only once. Material: memory CD4+ T cells sorted from blood. Documented subset: CD45RA-negative fraction. Receptors were obtained from a woman aged 25-40 years in good health.

The chain uses TRBV4-2 and TRBJ2-7; 12 bases align to TRBD2. J gave up 8 bases and V 4 bases, and 12 bases lay outside the gene matches. The V gene's germline CDR1 is LGHNA and CDR2 YNFKEQ. The CDR3 covers 16 residues. CDR3 nucleotide sequence: TGTGCCAGCAGCCCGTACGGGACTAGCGGGTCCCCGCAGCAGTACTTC. It translates to CASSPYGTSGSPQQYF.

The chain employs TRBV7-3 and TRBJ2-1, with TRBD1 matching over 7 bases. The CDR3 is 15 amino acids. V was clipped by 3 bases and J by 4 bases; unmatched bases: 6. Germline V gives CDR1 SGHTA, CDR2 FQGTGA. The DNA for the CDR3 is TGTGCCAGCAGCTTTCGGACAGGAAATTACAATGAGCAGTTCTTC. It codes for CASSFRTGNYNEQFF.

The rearrangement joins TRBV19 to TRBJ1-1; perhaps TRBD1 as D (5 bases). With 4 bases removed from V and 4 bases from J, the gap between germline ends came to 13 bases. CDR3 length equals 14 residues. CDR1 is LNHDA and CDR2 is SQIVND in the germline V gene (reference sequence). The CDR3 spells CASSTTLGGTEAFF. The CDR3 DNA is TGTGCCAGTAGTACCACCCTCGGGGGCACTGAAGCTTTCTTT.

This clone was picked up a small number of times. The CDR3 DNA is TGTGCCAGCAGCCGGATCGCGGGCACCTATGGCTACACCTTC. The encoded protein is CASSRIAGTYGYTF. The gene calls are TRBV7-2 and TRBJ1-2; D call uncertain. Between the trimmed V and J ends, which lost 5 bases and 4 bases, there was a span of 14 bases. This CDR3 comprises 14 residues. Germline lookup yields CDR1 SGHTA and CDR2 FQGNSA.

The chain recombines TRBV5-1 with TRBJ2-5; possible D gene TRBD1, 6 bases. Trimming cost V 4 bases and J 3 bases, with 10 bases left between them. The germline V gene encodes CDR1 SGHRS and CDR2 YFSETQ. The CDR3 length is 13 residues. CDR3 DNA: TGCGCCAGCAGCCGACAGGTAGAAGAGACCCAGTACTTC. Translating gives CASSRQVEETQYF.

The chain couples TRBV4-1 to TRBJ2-5; maybe TRBD2 (5 bases). The J call may be faulty, since TRBJ2-7 better matches the DNA end. This CDR3 spans 15 amino acids. Germline V lookup: CDR1 MGHRA, CDR2 YSYEKL. DNA for the CDR3: TGCGCCAGCAGCCAAGCACGGGGTGTGAGGGACGAGCAGTACTTC. Translation: CASSQARGVRDEQYF.

The chain couples TRBV30 to TRBJ1-2, with TRBD1 matching 8 bases. The CDR3 loop spans 14 amino acids. From germline, CDR1 is GTSNPN and CDR2 SVGIG (reference sequence). After removal of 4 bases from V and 7 bases from J, the junction contained 11 bases not matched to a gene. CDR3 amino acids: CAWNIWQGAGGYTF. CDR3 nucleotides: TGTGCCTGGAACATCTGGCAGGGGGCCGGTGGCTACACCTTC.

A note on this clone: This could be a read error, since a much larger clone is one nucleotide away. Other DNA sequences in the sample encode the same CDR3. The chain has TRBV5-1 and TRBJ2-2; 11 positions agree with TRBD1. This CDR3 comprises 15 residues. Germline-derived CDR1 and CDR2 are SGHRS and YFSETQ. The ends lost 4 bases at V and 5 bases at J; junction bases unmatched: 4. The CDR3 is CASSHGTGGTGELFF. CDR3 sequence (DNA): TGCGCCAGCAGCCACGGGACAGGGGGGACCGGGGAGCTGTTTTTT.

The chain recombines TRBV19 with TRBJ1-4; unclear D gene. The CDR3 covers 14 residues. Germline V gene data show CDR1 as LNHDA and CDR2 as SQIVND (reference sequence). The ends were cut back, 4 bases at V and 0 bases at J, with 6 bases in the middle. DNA of the CDR3: TGTGCCAGTAGTAAACCAACAACTAATGAAAAACTGTTTTTT. Its translation is CASSKPTTNEKLFF.

The gene calls are TRBV11-2 and TRBJ2-2; TRBD2 aligns across 12 bases. This CDR3 has 17 residues. The germline V gene has CDR1 SGHAT and CDR2 FQNNGV. Losses at the gene ends were 5 bases for V and 5 bases for J; bases not matched to a gene: 9. CDR3 coding DNA: TGTGCCAGCAGCCAACTCCCGGGACTAGCGGGTACCGGGGAGCTGTTTTTT. It specifies CASSQLPGLAGTGELFF. Full variable domain (outside the CDR3, taken from reference TRBV11-2 and TRBJ2-2): EAGVAQSPRYKIIEKRQSVAFWCNPISGHATLYWYQQILGQGPKLLIQFQNNGVVDDSQLPKDRFSAERLKGVDSTLKIQPAKLEDSAVYLCASSQLPGLAGTGELFFGEGSRLTVL.

The V gene is TRBV4-1, the J gene TRBJ1-4; 8 bases match TRBD1. Germline CDR1 MGHRA, CDR2 YSYEKL. The CDR3 spans 14 residues. V shed 4 bases, J shed 5 bases, and the junction held 3 bases outside the gene matches. The CDR3 nucleotides read TGCGCCAGCAGCCCAGGACAGGGAAATGAAAAACTGTTTTTT. This encodes CASSPGQGNEKLFF.

This clone has just one count. The V and J genes are TRBV19 and TRBJ2-6, with D unclear. Between the trimmed V and J ends, which lost 1 base and 0 bases, there was a span of 16 bases. The CDR3 contains 19 residues. Germline V CDR1 and CDR2: LNHDA, SQIVND (reference sequence). Here the CDR3 reads CASSIGRQSASSGANVLTF. The DNA for the CDR3 is TGTGCCAGTAGTATAGGCCGGCAGAGCGCATCCTCTGGGGCCAACGTCCTGACTTTC. The full variable domain, rest sourced from reference TRBV19 and TRBJ2-6, is DGGITQSPKYLFRKEGQNVTLSCEQNLNHDAMYWYRQDPGQGLRLIYYSQIVNDFQKGDIAEGYSVSREKKESFPLTVTSAQKNPTAFYLCASSIGRQSASSGANVLTFGAGSRLTVL.

With regard to this clone: This likely traces to a read error, being one base from a far larger clone. Different DNA sequences within this sample yield the same CDR3. DNA for the CDR3: TGTGCCAGCAGCTTCCTCTACGAGCAGTACTTC. This codes for CASSFLYEQYF. The chain couples TRBV5-5 to TRBJ2-7; D call uncertain. CDR1 and CDR2 (germline): SGHKS, YYEKEE (reference sequence). The CDR3 consists of 11 residues. Trimming took off 2 bases at V and 3 bases at J, with 3 bases between the two ends.

V and J are TRBV5-6 and TRBJ2-1, with 10 nucleotides matching TRBD2. J lost 8 bases, V lost 4 bases, and 9 bases had no gene match. Germline V gene data show CDR1 as SGHDT and CDR2 as YYEEEE. The CDR3 runs 15 residues. The CDR3 coding sequence is TGTGCCAGCAGCCCACCTAGCGGGAGATCCCATGAGCAGTTCTTC. The encoded protein is CASSPPSGRSHEQFF.

Details on this clone: Different DNA sequences within this sample yield the same CDR3. The chain is built from TRBV7-3 and TRBJ2-6; D remains ambiguous. The germline V and J ends were trimmed by 3 bases and 1 base, with 4 bases remaining between them. Germline assignment: CDR1 SGHTA and CDR2 FQGTGA. This CDR3 has 14 amino acids. The CDR3 loop is CASSFGSGANVLTF. In nucleotides, the CDR3 is TGTGCCAGCAGCTTTGGGTCTGGGGCCAACGTCCTGACTTTC.

The chain uses TRBV21-1 and TRBJ2-7; the listed D gene, TRBD1, was not tested against the DNA. TRBV21-1 is a recognized pseudogene. The CDR3 length is 15 residues. CDR3 residues: CASSTTRDRENEQYF. In DNA, the CDR3 is TGTGCCAGCAGCACCACACGGGACAGGGAGAACGAGCAGTACTTC.

The chain couples TRBV7-9 to TRBJ1-1; D is uncertain. The CDR3 length is 14 residues. The germline V and J ends were trimmed by 5 bases and 1 base, with 11 bases remaining between them. CDR1 SEHNR and CDR2 FQNEAQ come from the germline V gene (reference sequence). CDR3 nucleotide sequence: TGTGCCAGCAGCCGATTCGGCTCGAACACTGAAGCTTTCTTT. This gives the protein CASSRFGSNTEAFF.

There are a few counts of this clone. The J gene is TRBJ1-2, the V gene TRBV5-1; possible D gene TRBD1, 5 bases. The CDR3 length is 16 residues. The V end lost 6 bases, the J end lost 3 bases, and 21 bases lay between the germline ends. CDR1 is SGHRS, CDR2 YFSETQ, per germline. The CDR3 sequence: CASTPGGQGLDYGYTF. The CDR3, as DNA: TGCGCCAGCACCCCAGGCGGGCAGGGCTTAGACTATGGCTACACCTTC.

V usage is TRBV6-6 and J usage is TRBJ1-5; no firm D call. Germline CDR1 MNHNY, CDR2 SVGAGI (reference sequence). Trimming took off 3 bases at V and 4 bases at J, with 10 bases between the two ends. This CDR3 comprises 14 residues. The CDR3 DNA sequence: TGTGCCAGCAGTTATCCAACAGCGAATCAGCCCCAGCATTTT. The encoded protein is CASSYPTANQPQHF.

The chain links TRBV2 to TRBJ1-6; D ambiguous. The ends were cut back, 7 bases at V and 7 bases at J, with 14 bases in the middle. The germline gives CDR1 SNHLY, CDR2 FYNNEI. The CDR3 covers 14 residues. The CDR3, as DNA: TGTGCCAGCATAGTGGGGTTAGGGAATTCACCCCTCCACTTT. It encodes CASIVGLGNSPLHF.

The chain recombines TRBV7-6 with TRBJ2-7; D unresolved. V lost 8 bases and J 0 bases, leaving 11 bases between the germline ends. The CDR3 sequence is 13 residues long. Germline V gives CDR1 SGHVS, CDR2 FNYEAQ. CDR3 DNA sequence: TGTGCCAGCGGGAACCCGTCCTCCTACGAGCAGTACTTC. This translates into CASGNPSSYEQYF.

This clone has a handful of counts. This sequence joins TRBV5-6 and TRBJ2-3; D unresolved. Trimming took off 4 bases at V and 3 bases at J, with 12 bases between the two ends. Germline assignment: CDR1 SGHDT and CDR2 YYEEEE. The length of the CDR3 is 14 residues. The CDR3 nucleotides read TGTGCCAGCAGCCCTCTAAGTGGGACAGATACGCAGTATTTT. This sequence encodes CASSPLSGTDTQYF.

The gene calls are TRBV29-1 and TRBJ2-7; 7 bases agree with TRBD2. V trimming: 3 bases; J trimming: 7 bases; junction bases outside the gene matches: 6. The CDR3 loop spans 12 amino acids. From germline, CDR1 is SQVTM and CDR2 ANQGSEA. CDR3 amino acids: CSVDRGGEEQYF. In nucleotides, the CDR3 is TGCAGCGTTGACCGCGGGGGAGAGGAGCAGTACTTC.

The V and J genes are TRBV6-5 and TRBJ2-7, with 7 bases matching TRBD2. This CDR3 contains 15 residues. J lost 0 bases, V lost 5 bases, and 7 bases had no gene match. Germline V gene sequence: CDR1 MNHEY, CDR2 SVGAGI. The CDR3 here is CASSPYWGGSYEQYF. DNA for the CDR3: TGTGCCAGCAGTCCCTATTGGGGGGGCTCCTACGAGCAGTACTTC.

This clone has more than one count but fewer than ten. CDR3 loop: CASSLVLAGGKTQYF. CDR3 bases: TGTGCCAGCAGCTTGGTGCTAGCGGGAGGAAAGACCCAGTACTTC. This sequence joins TRBV11-2 and TRBJ2-5; 11 bases fit TRBD2. Germline V gene sequence: CDR1 SGHAT, CDR2 FQNNGV. The CDR3 length is 15 residues. V was clipped by 3 bases and J by 6 bases; unmatched bases: 6.

The chain has TRBV5-5 and TRBJ2-5, with TRBD2 identical over 7 bases. Germline values: CDR1 SGHKS, CDR2 YYEKEE (reference sequence). The junction had 7 bases not matched to a gene; V was cut back by 0 bases and J by 5 bases. CDR3 length: 15 residues. The chain's CDR3 is CASSLVGTIDETQYF. The CDR3 DNA follows: TGTGCCAGCAGCTTGGTGGGGACTATTGATGAGACCCAGTACTTC.

This clone was observed once. The same CDR3 arises from other DNA sequences in this sample as well. The J gene is TRBJ2-7, the V gene TRBV28; TRBD2 is a possible D gene (5 bases). Germline V gene data show CDR1 as MDHEN and CDR2 as SYDVKM. The CDR3 is 12 residues long. The V end lost 3 bases, the J end lost 7 bases, and 10 bases lay between the germline ends. The chain's CDR3 is CASSLNRGEQYF. CDR3 nucleotide sequence: TGTGCCAGCAGTTTGAACCGGGGTGAGCAGTACTTC.

This clone has a single count. The rearrangement uses TRBV11-2 and TRBJ2-2; D gene ambiguous. CDR1 and CDR2 from the germline V gene are SGHAT and FQNNGV. V was cut by 1 base and J by 5 bases, with 8 bases left in between. This CDR3 spans 14 amino acids. The CDR3 bases are TGTGCCAGCAGCTTAGCCAGCCGGACCGGGGAGCTGTTTTTT. It specifies CASSLASRTGELFF.

The chain is built from TRBV6-5 and TRBJ2-7; 9 bases are a match to TRBD2. The CDR3 runs to 14 residues. The V gene end was trimmed by 6 bases and the J gene end by 2 bases; junction bases not matched to a gene: 5. The germline gives CDR1 MNHEY, CDR2 SVGAGI. The CDR3 reads CASSETSGTYEQYF. The CDR3 nucleotides are TGTGCCAGCAGCGAGACTAGCGGAACCTACGAGCAGTACTTC.

V is TRBV19 and J is TRBJ2-6; perhaps D is TRBD1 or TRBD2 (6 bases each). V was clipped by 7 bases and J by 0 bases, with 16 bases between them. Germline V gene data show CDR1 as LNHDA and CDR2 as SQIVND (reference sequence). The CDR3 is 17 residues long. The CDR3 here is CASNPRGLGSGANVLTF. CDR3 in DNA: TGTGCCAGTAACCCTCGGGGGCTAGGCTCTGGGGCCAACGTCCTGACTTTC. Combining the CDR3 with reference TRBV19 and TRBJ2-6 gives the whole variable domain DGGITQSPKYLFRKEGQNVTLSCEQNLNHDAMYWYRQDPGQGLRLIYYSQIVNDFQKGDIAEGYSVSREKKESFPLTVTSAQKNPTAFYLCASNPRGLGSGANVLTFGAGSRLTVL.

This chain connects TRBV5-1 to TRBJ1-1; TRBD1 might be the D (5 bases). V was clipped by 4 bases and J by 1 base, with 11 bases between them. This CDR3 region has 14 residues. Per the germline V gene, CDR1 is SGHRS and CDR2 is YFSETQ. DNA of the CDR3: TGCGCCAGCAGCCTCGGGACCTCGAACACTGAAGCTTTCTTT. Its protein product is CASSLGTSNTEAFF.

The chain joins TRBV6-5 to TRBJ1-2; D ambiguous. CDR1 is MNHEY and CDR2 is SVGAGI in the germline V gene. Trimming cost V 6 bases and J 3 bases, with 17 bases left between them. CDR3 length: 15 residues. The CDR3 sequence: CASSLPDGVYYGYTF. The DNA of the CDR3 is TGTGCCAGCAGCCTCCCCGACGGGGTATACTATGGCTACACCTTC.